These 2 T cell receptor beta chains were all obtained from the same sample, sequenced in a study of T cell repertoires in cytomegalovirus infection. MiXCR was run by TCRdb on the reads, yielding one entry per CDR3 protein. The sample consists of about 180,000 distinct CDR3 sequences, about 15% of them appearing once. Material: PBMCs. These receptors came from a human donor in good health (CMV status not recorded). Some clones in this sample may be carry-over from other donors' samples.

As for this clonotype: The conserved phenylalanine or tryptophan is not found at the CDR3 terminus, so this likely reflects a read error. V and J are TRBV11-2 and TRBJ2-1; D possibly corresponds to TRBD1 (6 bases). The CDR3 spans 14 residues. V was shortened by 6 bases and J by 2 bases, with 11 bases between the two germline ends. Germline V gene lookup returns CDR1 SGHAT and CDR2 FQNNGV. CDR3 sequence: CASRARDTYNEQFL. The CDR3 DNA reads as TGTGCCAGCAGAGCACGGGACACCTACAATGAGCAGTTCTTA.

This chain joins TRBV4-3 and TRBJ2-3; 7 bases fit TRBD2. Germline assignment: CDR1 LGHNA and CDR2 YSLEER. The CDR3 is made up of 16 amino acids. V trimming: 0 bases; J trimming: 6 bases; junction bases outside the gene matches: 9. This chain's CDR3 is CASSQDGAEGGDTQYF. As DNA, the CDR3 is TGCGCCAGCAGCCAAGACGGAGCGGAGGGAGGGGATACGCAGTATTTT.